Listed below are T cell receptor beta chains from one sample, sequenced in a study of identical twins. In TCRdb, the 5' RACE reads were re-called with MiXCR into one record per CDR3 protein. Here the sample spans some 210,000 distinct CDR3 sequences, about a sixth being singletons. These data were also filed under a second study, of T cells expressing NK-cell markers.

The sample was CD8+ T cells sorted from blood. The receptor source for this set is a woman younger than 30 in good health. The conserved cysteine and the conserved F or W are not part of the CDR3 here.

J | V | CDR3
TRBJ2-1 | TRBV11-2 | ASSLDLIGLVGVGHEQF
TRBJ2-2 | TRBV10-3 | AISDSLQGPTGELF
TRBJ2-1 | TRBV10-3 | AVFSGRYYNEQF
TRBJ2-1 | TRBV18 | ASSNGGEQF
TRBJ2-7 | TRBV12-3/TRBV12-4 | ASTIASGSPYEQY
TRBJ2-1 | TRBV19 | ASSPGQYNEQF
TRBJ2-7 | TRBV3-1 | ASSQALGGAYEQY
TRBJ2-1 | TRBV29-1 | SVPEPRTYNEQF
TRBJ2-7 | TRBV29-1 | SFSGSSYEQY
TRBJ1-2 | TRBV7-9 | ASSFGTSNYGYT
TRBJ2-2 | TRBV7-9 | ASTLPAAGSTGELF
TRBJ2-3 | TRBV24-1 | ATSDPTRQGTDTQY
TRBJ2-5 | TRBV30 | AWSLAGTVATQY
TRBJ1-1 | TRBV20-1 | SARDGGGNTEAF
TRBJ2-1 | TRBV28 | ASFLSGRVDEQF
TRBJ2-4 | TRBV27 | ASSPYGGVAKNIQY
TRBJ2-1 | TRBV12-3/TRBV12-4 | ASSSDRENEQF
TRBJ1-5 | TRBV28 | ASSLVRDQPQH
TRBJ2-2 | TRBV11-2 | ASSRRGREGWTGELF
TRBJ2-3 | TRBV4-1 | ASSQEREPDTQY
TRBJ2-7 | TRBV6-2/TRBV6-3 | ASTSAYEQY
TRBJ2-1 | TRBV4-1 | ASSQELDHLGYNEQF
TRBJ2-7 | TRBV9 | ASSAGTRVYEQY
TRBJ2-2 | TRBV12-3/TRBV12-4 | ASSLSETYTGELF
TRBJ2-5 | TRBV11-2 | ASSAGQKLQETQY
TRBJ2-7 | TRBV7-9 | ASSSPDRDRAYEQY
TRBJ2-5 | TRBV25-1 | ASGLGETQY
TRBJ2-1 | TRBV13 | ASSLIGGANEQF
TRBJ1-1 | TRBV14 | ASSQEGVVIGVTEAF
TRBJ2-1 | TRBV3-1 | ASSQGRGVWEQF
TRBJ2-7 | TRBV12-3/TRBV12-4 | ASSFDLAGAPGGQY
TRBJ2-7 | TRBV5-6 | ASSRSALIHEQY
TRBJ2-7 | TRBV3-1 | ASSRNLRDKYTYEQY
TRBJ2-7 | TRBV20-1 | SARDPTSGMIYEQY
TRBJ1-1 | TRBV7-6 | ASSSLLGENTEAF
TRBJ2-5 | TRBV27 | ASSLGYPTETQY
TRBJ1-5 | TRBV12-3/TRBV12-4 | ASASGLQPQH
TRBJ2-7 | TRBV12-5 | ASGLVRAGPPYEQY
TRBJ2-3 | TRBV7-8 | ASSPPDSKRDTQY
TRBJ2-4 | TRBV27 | ASSLSGSIQY
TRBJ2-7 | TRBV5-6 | ASSLGLAGLYEQY
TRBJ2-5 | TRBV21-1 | ASSGQEVTQETQY
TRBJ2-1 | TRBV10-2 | ASMNGYPF
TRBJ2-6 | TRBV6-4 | ATSTGGAGANVLT
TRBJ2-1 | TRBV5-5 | ASSLGVGQGALEQF
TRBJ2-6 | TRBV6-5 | ASSYSPPWANVLT
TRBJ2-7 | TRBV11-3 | ASSLDSGTWGYEQY
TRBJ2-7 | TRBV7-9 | ASSAGNSYEQY
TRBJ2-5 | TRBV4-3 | ASSQADVLADPRQTQY
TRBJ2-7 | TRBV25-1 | ASRNRGQYEQY
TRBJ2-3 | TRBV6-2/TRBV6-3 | ASSSTTADTQY
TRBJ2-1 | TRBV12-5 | ASGPAGTRGEQF
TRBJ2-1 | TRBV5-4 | ASSLAGWAGDEQF
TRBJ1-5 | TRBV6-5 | ASSLEQGASNQPQH
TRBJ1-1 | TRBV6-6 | ASSIGAEAF
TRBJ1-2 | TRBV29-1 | SVPSTGLDYGYT
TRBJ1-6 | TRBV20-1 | SATPLQTDPNSPLH
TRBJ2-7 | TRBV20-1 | SANGGGRLGYEQY
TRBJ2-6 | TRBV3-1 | ASSQVGTSSGANVLT
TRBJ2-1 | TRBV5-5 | ASSLTPGRALDEQF